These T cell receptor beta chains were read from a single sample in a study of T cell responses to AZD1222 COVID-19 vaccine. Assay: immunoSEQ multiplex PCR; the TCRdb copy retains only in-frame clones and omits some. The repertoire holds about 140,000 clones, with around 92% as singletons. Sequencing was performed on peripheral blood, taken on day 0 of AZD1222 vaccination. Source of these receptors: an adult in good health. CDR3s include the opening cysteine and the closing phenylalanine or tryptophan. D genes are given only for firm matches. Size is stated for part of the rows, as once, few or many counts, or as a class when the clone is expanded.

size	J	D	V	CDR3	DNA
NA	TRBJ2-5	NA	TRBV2	CASSVKGDRQETQYF	TGTGCCAGCAGCGTGAAAGGGGACCGCCAAGAGACCCAGTACTTC
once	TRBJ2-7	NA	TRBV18	CASSSTLSGYEQYF	TGTGCCAGCTCTTCCACCCTATCGGGCTACGAGCAGTACTTC
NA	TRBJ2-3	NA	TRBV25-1	CASSDFPDTQYF	TGTGCCAGCAGTGATTTCCCAGATACGCAGTATTTT
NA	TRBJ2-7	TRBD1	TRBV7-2	CASSLTDRVAYEQYF	TGTGCCAGCAGCTTAACTGACAGGGTAGCGTACGAGCAGTACTTC
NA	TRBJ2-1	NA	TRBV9	CASSPNYNEQFF	TGTGCCAGCAGCCCAAACTACAATGAGCAGTTCTTC
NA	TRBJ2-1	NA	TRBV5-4	CASSLTLAAEQFF	TGTGCCAGCAGCTTGACACTAGCTGCTGAGCAGTTCTTC
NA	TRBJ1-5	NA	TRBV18	CASSPSTWYGNQPQHF	TGTGCCAGCTCACCATCGACGTGGTATGGCAATCAGCCCCAGCATTTT
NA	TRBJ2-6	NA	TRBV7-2	CASSLVGAGANVLTF	TGTGCCAGCAGCTTAGTTGGGGCTGGGGCCAACGTCCTGACTTTC
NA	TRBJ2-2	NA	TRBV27	CASSRLDTGELFF	TGTGCCAGCAGTAGACTAGATACCGGGGAGCTGTTTTTT
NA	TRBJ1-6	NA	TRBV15	CATSRQWYALNSPLHF	TGTGCCACCAGCAGACAGTGGTACGCTCTCAATTCACCCCTCCACTTT
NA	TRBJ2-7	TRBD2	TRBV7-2	CASSLGTSGRRAYEQYF	TGTGCCAGCAGCCTGGGGACTAGCGGGAGGAGGGCCTACGAGCAGTACTTC
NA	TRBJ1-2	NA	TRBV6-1	CASSEGGIVYGYTF	TGTGCCAGCAGTGAGGGGGGTATCGTCTATGGCTACACCTTC
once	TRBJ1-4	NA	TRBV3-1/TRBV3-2	CASSQGVATNEKLFF	TGTGCCAGCAGCCAAGGGGTTGCAACTAATGAAAAACTGTTTTTT
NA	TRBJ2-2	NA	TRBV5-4	CASSNKGREAGELFF	TGTGCCAGCAGCAACAAGGGCAGGGAGGCCGGGGAGCTGTTTTTT
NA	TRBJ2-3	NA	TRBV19	CASSIASSARDTQYF	TGTGCCAGTAGTATAGCGTCTTCGGCAAGGGATACGCAGTATTTT
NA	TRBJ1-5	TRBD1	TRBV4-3	CASSQSQGAHQPQHF	TGCGCCAGCAGCCAGTCACAGGGGGCACATCAGCCCCAGCATTTT
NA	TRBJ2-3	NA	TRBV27	CASSFFSTDTQYF	TGTGCCAGCAGTTTCTTCAGCACAGATACGCAGTATTTT
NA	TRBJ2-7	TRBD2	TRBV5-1	CASSLGAGGASSSYEQYF	TGCGCCAGCAGCTTGGGGGCCGGGGGGGCGTCTAGCTCCTACGAGCAGTACTTC
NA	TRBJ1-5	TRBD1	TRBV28	CASSSTGEQPQHF	TGTGCCAGCAGTTCGACAGGGGAGCAGCCCCAGCATTTT
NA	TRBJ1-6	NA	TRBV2	CASSVKSSYNSPLHF	TGTGCCAGCAGTGTGAAGAGCTCCTATAATTCACCCCTCCACTTT
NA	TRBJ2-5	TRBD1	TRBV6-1	CASSDGQGARETQYF	TGTGCCAGCAGTGACGGACAGGGGGCTAGAGAGACCCAGTACTTC
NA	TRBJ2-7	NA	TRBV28	CASSLTPFYEQYF	TGTGCCAGCAGTTTAACGCCATTCTACGAGCAGTACTTC
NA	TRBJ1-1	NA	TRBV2	CASSEEVRGNTEAFF	TGTGCCAGCAGTGAAGAGGTCAGGGGGAACACTGAAGCTTTCTTT
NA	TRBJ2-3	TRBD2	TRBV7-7	CASSRRGGRTDTQYF	TGTGCTAGCAGCCGGCGGGGGGGCCGGACAGATACGCAGTATTTT
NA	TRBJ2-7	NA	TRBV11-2	CASSLVRAGQTTYEQYF	TGTGCCAGCAGCTTAGTTCGTGCGGGACAGACCACCTACGAGCAGTACTTC
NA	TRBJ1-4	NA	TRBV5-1	CASSPLRGNGEKLFF	TGCGCCAGCAGTCCTCTCCGGGGGAACGGTGAAAAACTGTTTTTT
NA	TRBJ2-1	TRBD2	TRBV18	CASSPPGTSGGNEQFF	TGTGCCAGCTCACCACCCGGGACTAGCGGGGGGAATGAGCAGTTCTTC
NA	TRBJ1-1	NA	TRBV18	CASSLAQGRTNTEAFF	TGTGCCAGCTCGCTAGCACAGGGACGGACGAACACTGAAGCTTTCTTT
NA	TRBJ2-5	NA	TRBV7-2	CASSSNSAVQETQYF	TGTGCCAGCAGCTCGAATAGCGCCGTACAAGAGACCCAGTACTTC
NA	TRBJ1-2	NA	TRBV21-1	CASSDPTGTGGNGYTF	TGTGCCAGCAGCGATCCGACCGGGACAGGGGGAAATGGCTACACCTTC
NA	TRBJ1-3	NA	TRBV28	CASSPGAVSGNTIYF	TGTGCCAGCAGCCCCGGGGCGGTCTCTGGAAACACCATATATTTT
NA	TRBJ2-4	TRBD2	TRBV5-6	CASSFLSGSMSKNIQYF	TGTGCCAGCAGCTTTCTGAGCGGGAGTATGAGCAAAAACATTCAGTACTTC
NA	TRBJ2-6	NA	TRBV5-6	CASLPGVSGANVLTF	TGTGCCAGTTTACCAGGGGTCTCTGGGGCCAACGTCCTGACTTTC
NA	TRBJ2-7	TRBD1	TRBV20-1	CSASAGTGDEQYF	TGCAGTGCTAGTGCGGGGACAGGGGACGAGCAGTACTTC
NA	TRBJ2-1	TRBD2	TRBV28	CASSLPPNSGSNEQFF	TGTGCCAGCAGTTTACCCCCCAATAGCGGGAGTAATGAGCAGTTCTTC
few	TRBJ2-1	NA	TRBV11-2	CASSLGDNEQFF	TGTGCCAGCAGCTTAGGGGACAATGAGCAGTTCTTC
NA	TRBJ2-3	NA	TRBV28	CASSPTSTDTQYF	TGTGCCAGCAGTCCTACTAGCACAGATACGCAGTATTTT
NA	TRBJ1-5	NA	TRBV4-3	CASSQEMGDQPQHF	TGCGCCAGCAGCCAAGAGATGGGGGATCAGCCCCAGCATTTT
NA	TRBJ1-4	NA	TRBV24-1	CATSDLRGSRGGKLFF	TGTGCCACCAGTGATTTGAGGGGGTCCAGGGGCGGAAAACTGTTTTTT
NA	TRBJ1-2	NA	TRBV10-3	CAISDPGRDGGYTF	TGTGCCATCAGTGACCCGGGGAGGGATGGTGGCTACACCTTC
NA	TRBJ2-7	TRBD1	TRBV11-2	CASSPDRGASEQYF	TGTGCCAGCAGCCCGGACAGGGGGGCTAGCGAGCAGTACTTC
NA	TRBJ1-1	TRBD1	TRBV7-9	CASSLTGGGNEAFF	TGTGCCAGCAGCCTCACGGGAGGGGGCAATGAAGCTTTCTTT
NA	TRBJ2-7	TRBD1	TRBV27	CASSLAGTEISYEQYF	TGTGCCAGCAGTTTAGCCGGGACAGAAATTTCCTACGAGCAGTACTTC
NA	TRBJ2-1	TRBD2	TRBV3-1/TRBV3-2	CASSQDAGGQRSRGQFF	TGTGCCAGCAGCCAAGATGCGGGGGGGCAAAGGTCGAGAGGGCAGTTCTTC
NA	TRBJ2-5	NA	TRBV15	CATSRAAGTETQYF	TGTGCCACCAGCAGAGCGGCAGGGACCGAGACCCAGTACTTC
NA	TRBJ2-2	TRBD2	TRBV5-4	CASSLSTSDNTGELFF	TGTGCCAGCAGCTTGAGTACTAGCGACAACACCGGGGAGCTGTTTTTT
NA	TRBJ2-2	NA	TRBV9	CASSASGARTGELFF	TGTGCCAGCAGCGCCTCGGGGGCGCGGACCGGGGAGCTGTTTTTT
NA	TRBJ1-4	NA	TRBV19	CASSIDPVGLTNEKLFF	TGTGCCAGTAGTATAGATCCGGTGGGCCTGACTAATGAAAAACTGTTTTTT
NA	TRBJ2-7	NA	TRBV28	CASGSPGTDYEQYF	TGTGCCAGCGGTAGTCCCGGGACGGACTACGAGCAGTACTTC
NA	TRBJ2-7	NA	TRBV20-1	CSASPGGSYEQYF	TGCAGTGCTAGTCCCGGCGGCTCCTACGAGCAGTACTTC
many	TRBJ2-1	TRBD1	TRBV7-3	CASSLRDRGSYNEQFF	TGTGCCAGCAGCTTAAGGGACAGGGGCTCCTACAATGAGCAGTTCTTC
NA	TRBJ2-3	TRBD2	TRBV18	CASSSQGTSGSLDTQYF	TGTGCCAGCTCATCTCAAGGGACTAGCGGGAGTTTAGATACGCAGTATTTT
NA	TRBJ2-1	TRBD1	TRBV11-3	CASSPRQGAYNEQFF	TGTGCCAGCAGCCCTAGACAGGGGGCCTACAATGAGCAGTTCTTC
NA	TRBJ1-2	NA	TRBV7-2	CASSLDGRAPFGYTF	TGTGCCAGCAGTCTAGATGGCAGGGCGCCCTTCGGCTACACCTTC